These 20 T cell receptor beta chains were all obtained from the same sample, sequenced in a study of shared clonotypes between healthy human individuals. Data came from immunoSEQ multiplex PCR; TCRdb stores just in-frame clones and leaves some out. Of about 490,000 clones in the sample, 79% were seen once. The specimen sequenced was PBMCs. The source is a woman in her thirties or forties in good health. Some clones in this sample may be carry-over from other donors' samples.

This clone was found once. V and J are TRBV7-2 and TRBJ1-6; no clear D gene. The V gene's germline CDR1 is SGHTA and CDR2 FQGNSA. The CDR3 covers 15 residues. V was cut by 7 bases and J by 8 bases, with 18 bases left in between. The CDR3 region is CASTPARADYSPLHF. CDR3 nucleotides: TGTGCCAGCACCCCGGCCCGGGCCGACTATTCACCCCTCCACTTT.

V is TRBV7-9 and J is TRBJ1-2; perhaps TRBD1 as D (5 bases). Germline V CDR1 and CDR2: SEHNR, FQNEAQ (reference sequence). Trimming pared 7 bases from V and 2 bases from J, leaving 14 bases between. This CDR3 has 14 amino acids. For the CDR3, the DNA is TGTGCCAGCACCTCCGGGACGGGAAACTATGGCTACACCTTC. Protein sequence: CASTSGTGNYGYTF.

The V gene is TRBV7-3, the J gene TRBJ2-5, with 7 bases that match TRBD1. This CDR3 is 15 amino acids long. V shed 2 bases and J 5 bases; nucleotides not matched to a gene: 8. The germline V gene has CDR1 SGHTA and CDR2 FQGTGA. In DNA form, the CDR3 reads TGTGCCAGCAGCTTATTAGGGGGCGCGGATGAGACCCAGTACTTC. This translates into CASSLLGGADETQYF.

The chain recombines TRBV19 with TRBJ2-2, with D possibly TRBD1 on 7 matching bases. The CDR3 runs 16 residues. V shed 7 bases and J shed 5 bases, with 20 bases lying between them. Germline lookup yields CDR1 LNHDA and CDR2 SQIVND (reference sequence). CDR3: CASKDREDPWTGELFF. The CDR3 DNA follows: TGTGCCAGTAAAGACAGGGAGGACCCTTGGACCGGGGAGCTGTTTTTT.

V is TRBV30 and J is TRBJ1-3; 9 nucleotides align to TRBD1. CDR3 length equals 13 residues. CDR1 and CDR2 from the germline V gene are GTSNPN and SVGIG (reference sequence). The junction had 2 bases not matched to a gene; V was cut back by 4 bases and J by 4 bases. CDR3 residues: CAWTQGAGNTIYF. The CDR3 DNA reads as TGTGCCTGGACACAGGGGGCAGGAAACACCATATATTTT.

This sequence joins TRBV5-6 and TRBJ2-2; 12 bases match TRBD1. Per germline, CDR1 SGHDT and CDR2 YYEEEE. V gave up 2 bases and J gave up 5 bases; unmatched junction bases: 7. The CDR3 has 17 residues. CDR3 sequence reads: CASSFIGDRGRTGELFF. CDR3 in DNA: TGTGCCAGCAGCTTTATTGGGGACAGGGGGCGGACCGGGGAGCTGTTTTTT.

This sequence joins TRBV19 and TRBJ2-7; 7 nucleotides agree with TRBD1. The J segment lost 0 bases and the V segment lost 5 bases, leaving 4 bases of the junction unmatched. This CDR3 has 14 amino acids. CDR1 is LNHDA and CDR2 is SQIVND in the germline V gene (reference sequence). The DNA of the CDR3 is TGTGCCAGTAGTGCCAACAGGGGCTCCTACGAGCAGTACTTC. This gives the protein CASSANRGSYEQYF. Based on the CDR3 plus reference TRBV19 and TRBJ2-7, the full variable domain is DGGITQSPKYLFRKEGQNVTLSCEQNLNHDAMYWYRQDPGQGLRLIYYSQIVNDFQKGDIAEGYSVSREKKESFPLTVTSAQKNPTAFYLCASSANRGSYEQYFGPGTRLTVT.

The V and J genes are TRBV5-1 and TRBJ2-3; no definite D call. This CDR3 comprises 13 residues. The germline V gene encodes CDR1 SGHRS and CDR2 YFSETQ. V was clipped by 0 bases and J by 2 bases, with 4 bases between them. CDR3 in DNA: TGCGCCAGCAGCTTGGACCCCACAGATACGCAGTATTTT. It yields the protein CASSLDPTDTQYF.

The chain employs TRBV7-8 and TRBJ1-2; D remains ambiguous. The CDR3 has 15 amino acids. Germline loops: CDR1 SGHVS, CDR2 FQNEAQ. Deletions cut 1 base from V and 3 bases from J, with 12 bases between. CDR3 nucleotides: TGTGCCAGCAGCTTAGGCGGAGACTTTCACTATGGCTACACCTTC. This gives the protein CASSLGGDFHYGYTF.

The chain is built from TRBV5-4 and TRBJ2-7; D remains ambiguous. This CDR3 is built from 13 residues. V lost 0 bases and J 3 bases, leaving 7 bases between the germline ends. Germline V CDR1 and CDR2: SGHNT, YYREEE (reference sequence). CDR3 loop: CASSLGANYEQYF. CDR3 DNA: TGTGCCAGCAGCTTGGGGGCCAACTACGAGCAGTACTTC.

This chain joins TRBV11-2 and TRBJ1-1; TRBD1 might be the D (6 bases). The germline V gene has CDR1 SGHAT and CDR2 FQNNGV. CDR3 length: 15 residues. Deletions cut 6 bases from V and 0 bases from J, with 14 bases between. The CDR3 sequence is CASRTEGGLNTEAFF. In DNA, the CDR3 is TGTGCCAGCAGGACCGAGGGGGGACTGAACACTGAAGCTTTCTTT.

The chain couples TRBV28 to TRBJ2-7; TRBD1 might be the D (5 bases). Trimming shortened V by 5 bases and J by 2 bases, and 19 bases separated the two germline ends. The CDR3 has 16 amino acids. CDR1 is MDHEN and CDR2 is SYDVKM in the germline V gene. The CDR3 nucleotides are TGTGCCAGCAGTAAGGGAAAGGCAGGGTACACCTACGAGCAGTACTTC. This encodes CASSKGKAGYTYEQYF.

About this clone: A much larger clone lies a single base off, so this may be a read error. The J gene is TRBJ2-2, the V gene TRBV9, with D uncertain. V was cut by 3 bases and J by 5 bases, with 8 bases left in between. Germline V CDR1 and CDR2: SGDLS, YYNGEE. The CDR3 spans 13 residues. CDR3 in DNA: TGTGCCAGCAGCGCAGACCGTACCGGGGAGCTGTTTTTT. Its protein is CASSADRTGELFF.

The CDR3 protein is CASSLGLAGGGDTQYF. CDR3 DNA: TGTGCCAGCAGCTTAGGGCTAGCGGGAGGAGGTGATACGCAGTATTTT. V gene TRBV7-9 combines with J gene TRBJ2-3; 11 nucleotides match TRBD2. V was clipped by 1 base and J by 6 bases; unmatched bases: 6. The CDR3 is made up of 16 amino acids. CDR1 is SEHNR and CDR2 is FQNEAQ in the germline V gene (reference sequence).

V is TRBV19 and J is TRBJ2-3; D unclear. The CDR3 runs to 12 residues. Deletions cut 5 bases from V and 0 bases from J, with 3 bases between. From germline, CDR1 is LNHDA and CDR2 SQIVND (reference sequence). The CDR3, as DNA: TGTGCCAGTAGTGGGAGCACAGATACGCAGTATTTT. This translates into CASSGSTDTQYF.

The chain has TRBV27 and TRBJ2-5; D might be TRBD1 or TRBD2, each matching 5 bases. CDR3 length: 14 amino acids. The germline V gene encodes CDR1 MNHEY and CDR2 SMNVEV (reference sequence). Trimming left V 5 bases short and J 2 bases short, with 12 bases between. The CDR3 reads CASSQGPVQETQYF. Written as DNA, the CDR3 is TGTGCCAGCAGTCAGGGACCGGTACAAGAGACCCAGTACTTC.

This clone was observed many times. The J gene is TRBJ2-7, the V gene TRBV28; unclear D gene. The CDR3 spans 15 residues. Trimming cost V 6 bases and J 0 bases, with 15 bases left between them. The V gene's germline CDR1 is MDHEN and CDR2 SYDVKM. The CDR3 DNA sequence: TGTGCCAGCAGACGCGGCCCAAGCCCCTCCTACGAGCAGTACTTC. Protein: CASRRGPSPSYEQYF.

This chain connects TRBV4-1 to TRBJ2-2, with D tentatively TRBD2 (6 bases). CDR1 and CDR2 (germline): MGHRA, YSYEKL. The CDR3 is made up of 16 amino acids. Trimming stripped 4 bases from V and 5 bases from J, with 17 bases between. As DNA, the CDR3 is TGCGCCAGCAGCCGGCTGACTAGTGGTGGGACCGGGGAGCTGTTTTTT. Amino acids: CASSRLTSGGTGELFF.

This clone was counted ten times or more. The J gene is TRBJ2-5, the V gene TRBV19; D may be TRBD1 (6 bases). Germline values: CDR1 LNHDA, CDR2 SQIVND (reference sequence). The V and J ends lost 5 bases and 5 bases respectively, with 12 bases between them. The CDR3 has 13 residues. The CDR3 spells CASSRTGRETQYF. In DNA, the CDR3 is TGTGCCAGTAGTCGCACAGGGCGGGAGACCCAGTACTTC. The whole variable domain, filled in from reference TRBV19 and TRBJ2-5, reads DGGITQSPKYLFRKEGQNVTLSCEQNLNHDAMYWYRQDPGQGLRLIYYSQIVNDFQKGDIAEGYSVSREKKESFPLTVTSAQKNPTAFYLCASSRTGRETQYFGPGTRLLVL.

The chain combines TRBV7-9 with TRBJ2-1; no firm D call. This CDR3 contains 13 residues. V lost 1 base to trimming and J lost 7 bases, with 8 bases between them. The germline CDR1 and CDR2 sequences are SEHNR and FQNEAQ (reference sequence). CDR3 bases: TGTGCCAGCAGCTTAGGTATCCCGAATGAGCAGTTCTTC. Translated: CASSLGIPNEQFF.